Each of the 22 T cell receptor beta chains below was sequenced from the same sample in a study of human T cells and chemical hapten exposure. In the library, unique molecular identifiers were attached to individual cDNA molecules. TCRdb re-called the reads through MiXCR, storing one row per CDR3 protein. This sample has around 120,000 distinct CDR3 sequences, with about 8.9% found just once. Someone pulled total RNA out of unfractionated whole blood. The sequenced material came from whole blood. The receptors shown here come from a human donor in good health. Some clones in this sample may be carry-over from other donors' samples.

V gene TRBV29-1 combines with J gene TRBJ1-2; D remains ambiguous. V lost 7 bases and J 2 bases, leaving 14 bases between the germline ends. CDR3 length equals 13 residues. Germline values: CDR1 SQVTM, CDR2 ANQGSEA. The CDR3 DNA reads TGCAGCGCCAGATTCCTTCCCAACTATGGCTACACCTTC. Residues: CSARFLPNYGYTF.

This sequence joins TRBV12-3 or TRBV12-4 and TRBJ1-4, with 7 bases fitting TRBD1. The CDR3 spans 14 residues. The junction had 8 bases not matched to a gene; V was cut back by 5 bases and J by 8 bases. The chain's CDR3 is CASSLGQRGEKLFF. The CDR3 DNA reads TGTGCCAGCAGTCTGGGACAGCGGGGAGAAAAACTGTTTTTT.

This clonotype has only a few counts. The chain couples TRBV7-2 to TRBJ2-7; 11 nucleotides align to TRBD1. V lost 1 base and J lost 3; bases outside the gene matches: 11. Germline lookup yields CDR1 SGHTA and CDR2 FQGNSA. The CDR3 totals 18 residues. The CDR3 DNA follows: TGTGCCAGCAGCTTAGTTAATGGACAGGGGGCCTCTTTCTACGAGCAGTACTTC. Translating it yields CASSLVNGQGASFYEQYF.

The DNA for the CDR3 is TGTGCCAGCAAGGTTTTAATCATGAACACTGAAGCTTTCTTT. Its protein product is CASKVLIMNTEAFF. The V call is TRBV5-6, the J call TRBJ1-1; no clear D. V lost 6 bases and J 0 bases, leaving 12 bases between the germline ends. The CDR3 consists of 14 residues. Looked up from germline, CDR1 is SGHDT and CDR2 is YYEEEE.

The table lists this clonotype with many counts. This chain uses TRBV20-1 with TRBJ2-1; D call uncertain. The CDR3 loop spans 12 amino acids. Germline CDR1 DFQATT, CDR2 SNEGSKA (reference sequence). Trimming removed 5 bases at V and 10 bases at J, with 15 bases between. The CDR3 sequence is CSAPGPLSEQFF. CDR3 DNA sequence: TGCAGTGCTCCCGGACCCCTCTCGGAGCAGTTCTTC.

This clonotype was observed many times. This sequence joins TRBV4-1 and TRBJ1-1; D may be TRBD1 (6 bases). The CDR3 is 15 residues long. CDR1 and CDR2 from the germline V gene are MGHRA and YSYEKL. Between the trimmed V and J ends, which lost 2 bases and 2 bases, there was a span of 12 bases. The CDR3 sequence: CASSQLQTGNTEAFF. In DNA, the CDR3 is TGCGCCAGCAGCCAACTCCAGACAGGTAACACTGAAGCTTTCTTT.

This clonotype was seen more than once but under ten times. V is TRBV7-2 and J is TRBJ1-1; 7 nucleotides align to TRBD1. Germline V CDR1 and CDR2: SGHTA, FQGNSA. The trim removed 2 bases at V and 0 bases at J, leaving 9 bases unmatched. There are 17 residues in the CDR3. In DNA form, the CDR3 reads TGTGCCAGCAGCTTATATCCAGGGGGGGGGTTGAACACTGAAGCTTTCTTT. Protein: CASSLYPGGGLNTEAFF. The variable domain in full, with the rest retrieved from reference TRBV7-2 and TRBJ1-1, is GAGVSQSPSNKVTEKGKDVELRCDPISGHTALYWYRQSLGQGLEFLIYFQGNSAPDKSGLPSDRFSAERTGGSVSTLTIQRTQQEDSAVYLCASSLYPGGGLNTEAFFGQGTRLTVV.

The V gene is TRBV27, the J gene TRBJ2-7; TRBD1 matches 8 bases. CDR3 length: 15 amino acids. The germline gives CDR1 MNHEY, CDR2 SMNVEV (reference sequence). With V trimmed by 6 bases and J by 3 bases, 10 bases remained unmatched. CDR3 sequence reads: CASSLTGQESYEQYF. Here the CDR3 DNA reads TGTGCCAGCAGCCTGACGGGACAGGAGAGCTACGAGCAGTACTTC.

The chain joins TRBV4-1 to TRBJ2-1; 7 bases map to TRBD1. Germline CDR1 reads MGHRA; CDR2 reads YSYEKL. Unmatched junction bases numbered 13, after V lost 1 base and J lost 10 bases. The CDR3 consists of 16 residues. The CDR3 here is CASSQVQGQGVGEQFF. The CDR3 DNA is TGCGCCAGCAGCCAAGTGCAGGGGCAGGGGGTGGGCGAGCAGTTCTTC.

This clonotype was counted at least ten times. V and J are TRBV6-5 and TRBJ2-3, with 7 positions matching TRBD1. The CDR3 is made up of 18 amino acids. Germline trimming cut 0 bases from V and 4 bases from J; bases unmatched to any gene: 13. Per the germline V gene, CDR1 is MNHEY and CDR2 is SVGAGI. DNA of the CDR3: TGTGCCAGCAGTTACTCAAGGCCTACAGGGGCGGAATCAGATACGCAGTATTTT. Residues: CASSYSRPTGAESDTQYF.

The gene calls are TRBV11-1 and TRBJ2-7; 10 nucleotides agree with TRBD2. V trimming: 3 bases; J trimming: 7 bases; junction bases outside the gene matches: 9. The CDR3 is made up of 15 amino acids. Germline loops: CDR1 SGHAT, CDR2 FQDESV (reference sequence). CDR3 sequence (DNA): TGTGCCAGCAGCTTCTCGCTAGCGGGAGATAAGGAGCAGTACTTC. Translation gives CASSFSLAGDKEQYF.

The sample holds many counts of this clonotype. This chain joins TRBV20-1 and TRBJ2-5; perhaps TRBD2 as D (6 bases). Germline CDR1 DFQATT, CDR2 SNEGSKA (reference sequence). The CDR3 covers 12 residues. Trimming took 6 bases from V and 4 from J, leaving 12 bases between them. The CDR3 DNA follows: TGCAGTGCGCTAGGGAGGTTAGAGACCCAGTACTTC. Protein: CSALGRLETQYF.

This clonotype showed up many times. This sequence joins TRBV29-1 and TRBJ1-1; maybe TRBD1 (6 bases). Germline V lookup: CDR1 SQVTM, CDR2 ANQGSEA. With 1 base removed from V and 10 bases from J, the gap between germline ends came to 13 bases. This CDR3 is built from 12 residues. As DNA, the CDR3 is TGCAGCGTTGAAGTTAACAGGGTAGGAGCTTTCTTT. Translation gives CSVEVNRVGAFF.

This clonotype came up a few times. V is TRBV9 and J is TRBJ2-7, with a possible D match to TRBD1 (6 bases). CDR1 and CDR2 (germline): SGDLS, YYNGEE. The CDR3 has 14 amino acids. V gave up 4 bases and J gave up 0 bases, with 11 bases separating them. CDR3 nucleotides: TGTGCCAGCAGCCTAGGGGACAACTCCTACGAGCAGTACTTC. Protein sequence: CASSLGDNSYEQYF.

A few counts support this clonotype. The chain uses TRBV29-1 and TRBJ2-3, with D perhaps matching TRBD2 (5 bases). This CDR3 spans 11 amino acids. Per the germline V gene, CDR1 is SQVTM and CDR2 is ANQGSEA. Trimming removed 6 bases from V and 2 bases from J, with 6 bases in between. The CDR3 DNA is TGCAGCGTCGGGGTCACAGATACGCAGTATTTT. The encoded protein is CSVGVTDTQYF.

This clonotype was detected only a few times. The chain is built from TRBV5-1 and TRBJ1-3; D unresolved. The germline V gene has CDR1 SGHRS and CDR2 YFSETQ. The length of the CDR3 is 14 residues. The V and J ends lost 4 bases and 1 base respectively, with 9 bases between them. The chain's CDR3 is CASSAGVSGNTIYF. The CDR3 DNA follows: TGCGCCAGCAGCGCGGGAGTATCTGGAAACACCATATATTTT.

The chain joins TRBV5-4 to TRBJ1-4; 11 bases line up with TRBD1. CDR1 and CDR2 (germline): SGHNT, YYREEE (reference sequence). J lost 0 bases, V lost 4 bases, and 5 bases had no gene match. This CDR3 region has 17 residues. This CDR3 reads CASSPGTGGPTNEKLFF. CDR3 DNA sequence: TGTGCCAGCAGCCCCGGGACAGGGGGTCCAACTAATGAAAAACTGTTTTTT. The full variable domain, in which reference TRBV5-4 and TRBJ1-4 provide the parts outside the CDR3, is ETGVTQSPTHLIKTRGQQVTLRCSSQSGHNTVSWYQQALGQGPQFIFQYYREEENGRGNFPPRFSGLQFPNYSSELNVNALELDDSALYLCASSPGTGGPTNEKLFFGSGTQLSVL.

The chain combines TRBV20-1 with TRBJ2-5, with 10 bases lining up with TRBD2. Germline loops: CDR1 DFQATT, CDR2 SNEGSKA (reference sequence). V was clipped by 4 bases and J by 5 bases; unmatched bases: 7. The CDR3 extends over 14 amino acids. The CDR3 region is CSANPAGGPETQYF. CDR3 DNA sequence: TGCAGTGCTAACCCAGCGGGAGGGCCGGAGACCCAGTACTTC.

There are many counts of this clonotype. J is TRBJ1-2 and V is TRBV5-1; D uncertain. Trimming removed 0 bases from V and 0 bases from J, with 6 bases in between. Germline CDR1 reads SGHRS; CDR2 reads YFSETQ. CDR3 length equals 14 residues. This chain's CDR3 is CASSLVSTNYGYTF. The DNA for the CDR3 is TGCGCCAGCAGCTTGGTCTCCACTAACTATGGCTACACCTTC.

This clonotype has at least ten counts. The chain carries TRBV6-5 and TRBJ1-1; D not resolved. Germline V gene lookup returns CDR1 MNHEY and CDR2 SVGAGI. This CDR3 is built from 20 residues. The V end lost 0 bases, the J end lost 5 bases, and 28 bases lay between the germline ends. The CDR3 protein is CASSYSRFIPRMRAPTEAFF. The DNA for the CDR3 is TGTGCCAGCAGTTACTCTCGCTTTATCCCGCGAATGAGGGCTCCGACTGAAGCTTTCTTT.

This clonotype was counted many times. The V and J genes are TRBV29-1 and TRBJ2-2; 7 positions agree with TRBD1. The ends lost 0 bases at V and 2 bases at J; junction bases unmatched: 9. CDR3 size: 17 residues. Germline assignment: CDR1 SQVTM and CDR2 ANQGSEA. The CDR3, as DNA: TGCAGCGTTGAAGATAATTTTTCAGGGGGAAACACCGGGGAGCTGTTTTTT. Amino acid sequence: CSVEDNFSGGNTGELFF.

This clonotype appeared many times. The chain has TRBV19 and TRBJ1-5, with D possibly TRBD1 on 5 matching bases. Trimming cost V 3 bases and J 0 bases, with 21 bases left between them. The CDR3 extends over 19 amino acids. Per germline, CDR1 LNHDA and CDR2 SQIVND (reference sequence). CDR3 amino acids: CASSMYPGRRVYSNQPQHF. The CDR3 DNA reads TGTGCCAGTAGTATGTATCCGGGACGGAGGGTTTATAGCAATCAGCCCCAGCATTTT.